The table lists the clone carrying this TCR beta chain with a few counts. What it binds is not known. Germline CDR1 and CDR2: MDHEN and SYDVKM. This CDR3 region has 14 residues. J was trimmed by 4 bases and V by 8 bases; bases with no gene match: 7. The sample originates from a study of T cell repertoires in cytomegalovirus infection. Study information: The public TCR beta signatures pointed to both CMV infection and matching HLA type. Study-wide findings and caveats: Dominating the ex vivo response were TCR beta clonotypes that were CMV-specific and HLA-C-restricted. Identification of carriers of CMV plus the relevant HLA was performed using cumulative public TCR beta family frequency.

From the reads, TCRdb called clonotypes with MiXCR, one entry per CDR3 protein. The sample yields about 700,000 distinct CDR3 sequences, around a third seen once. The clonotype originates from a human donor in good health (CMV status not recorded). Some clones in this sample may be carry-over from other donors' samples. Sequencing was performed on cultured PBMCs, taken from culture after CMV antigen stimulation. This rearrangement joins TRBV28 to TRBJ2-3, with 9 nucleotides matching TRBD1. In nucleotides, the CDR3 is TGTGCCAGCGCCCGGACAGGGGCCCCAGATACGCAGTATTTT. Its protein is CASARTGAPDTQYF.